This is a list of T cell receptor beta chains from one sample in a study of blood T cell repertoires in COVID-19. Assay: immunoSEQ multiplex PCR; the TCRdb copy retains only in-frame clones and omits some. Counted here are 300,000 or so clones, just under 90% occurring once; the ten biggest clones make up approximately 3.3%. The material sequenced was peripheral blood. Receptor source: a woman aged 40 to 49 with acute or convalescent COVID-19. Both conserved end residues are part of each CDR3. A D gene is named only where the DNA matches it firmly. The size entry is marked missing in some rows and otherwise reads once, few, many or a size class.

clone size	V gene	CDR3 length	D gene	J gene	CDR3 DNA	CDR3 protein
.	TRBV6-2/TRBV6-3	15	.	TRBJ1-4	TGTGCCAGCAGTGGCCGGGACGCGGGGGATGAAAAACTGTTTTTT	CASSGRDAGDEKLFF
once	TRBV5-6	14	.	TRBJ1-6	TGTGCCAGCAGCCCCCGGACAACTAATTCACCCCTCCACTTT	CASSPRTTNSPLHF
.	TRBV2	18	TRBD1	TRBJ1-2	TGTGCCAGCAGTAGAACCGGGACAGGGGGCGATAATGAGGGTGGCTACACCTTC	CASSRTGTGGDNEGGYTF
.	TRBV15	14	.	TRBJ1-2	TGTGCCACCAGCAGAGGGACAGCCAACTATGGCTACACCTTC	CATSRGTANYGYTF
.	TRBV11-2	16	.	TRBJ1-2	TGTGCCAGCAGCTTAGACGGGACACCTGCTAACTATGGCTACACCTTC	CASSLDGTPANYGYTF
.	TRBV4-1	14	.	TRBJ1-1	TGCGCCAGCAGCCAAGATACCCGGAGCACTGAAGCTTTCTTT	CASSQDTRSTEAFF
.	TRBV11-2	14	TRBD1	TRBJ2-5	TGTGCCAGCAGCCGGGACAGGGCGGAAGAGACCCAGTACTTC	CASSRDRAEETQYF
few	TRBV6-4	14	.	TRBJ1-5	TGTGCCAGCAGTGAAGCGGGGACCAATCAGCCCCAGCATTTT	CASSEAGTNQPQHF
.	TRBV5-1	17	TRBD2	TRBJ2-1	TGCGCCAGCAGCTGGGGTTTTGCGGGGGGGCTTCCCAATGAGCAGTTCTTC	CASSWGFAGGLPNEQFF
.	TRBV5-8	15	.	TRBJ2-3	TGTGCCAGCAGCCACAGGGTAGTCAGCACAGATACGCAGTATTTT	CASSHRVVSTDTQYF
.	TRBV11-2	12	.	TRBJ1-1	.	CASSFGQGATFF
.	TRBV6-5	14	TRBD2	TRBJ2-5	TGTGCCAGCAGACAAACTAGCGTCCAAGAGACCCAGTACTTC	CASRQTSVQETQYF
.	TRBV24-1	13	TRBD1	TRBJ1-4	TGTGCCACCAGTCAGGGGGCGAGAGAAAAACTGTTTTTT	CATSQGAREKLFF
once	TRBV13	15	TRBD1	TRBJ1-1	TGTGCCAGCAGCACCGGAGGGACAGGTGCCACTGAAGCTTTCTTT	CASSTGGTGATEAFF
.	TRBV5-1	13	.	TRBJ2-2	TGCGCCAGCAGCCCGAAAAGCAGGGGGGAGCTGTTTTTT	CASSPKSRGELFF
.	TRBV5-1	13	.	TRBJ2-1	TGCGCCAGCAACTGGGGCGGGGTCAATGAGCAGTTCTTC	CASNWGGVNEQFF
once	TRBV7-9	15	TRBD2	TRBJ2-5	TGTGCCAGCAGCTCCCCCCGGGCTAGCGGGGGGGATCAGTACTTC	CASSSPRASGGDQYF
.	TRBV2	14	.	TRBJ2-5	TGTGCCAGCAGGGAAACAGGGGGGGAAGAGACCCAGTACTTC	CASRETGGEETQYF
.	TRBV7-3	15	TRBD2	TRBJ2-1	TGTGCCAGCAGCCCTGCGGGACTAGCGGGGGGGCAGATGTTCTTC	CASSPAGLAGGQMFF
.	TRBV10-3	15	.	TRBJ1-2	TGTGCCATCAGTGAGTTCTTGGGGGGGGAAGATGGCTACACCTTC	CAISEFLGGEDGYTF
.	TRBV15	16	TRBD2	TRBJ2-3	TGTGCCACCAGCAGGAAAGCTAGCGGGGGTGGTGATACGCAGTATTTT	CATSRKASGGGDTQYF
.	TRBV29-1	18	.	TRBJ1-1	TGCAGCCCATTGATTATCCCTCTCGGGGGAGGCATTCACACTGAAGCTTTCTTT	CSPLIIPLGGGIHTEAFF
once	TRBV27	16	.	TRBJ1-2	TGTGCCAGCAGTTCCCACCCCTCAGGTTATGACTATGGCTACACCTTC	CASSSHPSGYDYGYTF
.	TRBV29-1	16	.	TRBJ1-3	TGCAGCGTTAAGTATGGGGCCCCTTTCTCTGGAAACACCATATATTTT	CSVKYGAPFSGNTIYF
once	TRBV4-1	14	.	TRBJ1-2	TGCGCCAGCAGCCAAGGGACAGCGAGGGATGGCTACACCTTC	CASSQGTARDGYTF
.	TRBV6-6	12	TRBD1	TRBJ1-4	TGTGCCAGTTACAGGGGGGATGAAAAACTGTTTTTT	CASYRGDEKLFF
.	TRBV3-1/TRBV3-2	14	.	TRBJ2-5	TGTGCCAGCAGCCAAGTGGCAACCCAAGAGACCCAGTACTTC	CASSQVATQETQYF
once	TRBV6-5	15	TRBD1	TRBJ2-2	TGTGCCAGCAGTTACCAGGGGGAGAACACCGGGGAGCTGTTTTTT	CASSYQGENTGELFF
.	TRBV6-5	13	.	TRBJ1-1	TGTGCCAGCAGTTACACAGAGAACACTGAAGCTTTCTTT	CASSYTENTEAFF
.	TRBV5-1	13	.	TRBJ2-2	TGCGCCAGCAGCTTCCGCGACACCGGGGAGCTGTTTTTT	CASSFRDTGELFF
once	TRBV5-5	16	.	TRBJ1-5	TGTGCCAGCAGCTTAGGAGGGGCCTCCAGCCATCAGCCCCAGCATTTT	CASSLGGASSHQPQHF
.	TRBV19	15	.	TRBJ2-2	TGTGCCAGTAGGAGGGAGATCCCGAACACCGGGGAGCTGTTTTTT	CASRREIPNTGELFF
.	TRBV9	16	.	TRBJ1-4	TGTGCCAGCAGCTCGAATGATCTGGGCTTTAATGAAAAACTGTTTTTT	CASSSNDLGFNEKLFF
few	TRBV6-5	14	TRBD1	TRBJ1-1	TGTGCCAGCAGTCCAACAGGGGGTATCGCTGAAGCTTTCTTT	CASSPTGGIAEAFF
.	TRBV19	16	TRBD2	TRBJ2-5	TGTGCCAGTAGTTCCGTCGGGGAGGGGTACCTGGAGACCCAGTACTTC	CASSSVGEGYLETQYF
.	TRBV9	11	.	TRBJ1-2	TGTGCCAGCAGTTCGGCAGGGGGCTACACCTTC	CASSSAGGYTF
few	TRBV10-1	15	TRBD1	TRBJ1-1	TGCGCCAGCAGTGATGGGACAGGTGGGAACACTGAAGCTTTCTTT	CASSDGTGGNTEAFF
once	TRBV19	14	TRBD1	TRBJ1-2	TGTGCCAGTAGTACTCCCGGGACAGCCTATGGCTACACCTTC	CASSTPGTAYGYTF
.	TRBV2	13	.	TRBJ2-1	TGTGCCAGCAGTGAAGCTAGTGTTTTTCGGCAGTTCTTC	CASSEASVFRQFF
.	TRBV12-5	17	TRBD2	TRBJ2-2	TGTGCTAGTGGTTTAGGGCCTGGACTAGCCGACACCGGGGAGCTGTTTTTT	CASGLGPGLADTGELFF
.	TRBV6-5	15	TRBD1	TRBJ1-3	TGTGCCAGCAGGTCGACAGGGCTCTCTGGAAACACCATATATTTT	CASRSTGLSGNTIYF